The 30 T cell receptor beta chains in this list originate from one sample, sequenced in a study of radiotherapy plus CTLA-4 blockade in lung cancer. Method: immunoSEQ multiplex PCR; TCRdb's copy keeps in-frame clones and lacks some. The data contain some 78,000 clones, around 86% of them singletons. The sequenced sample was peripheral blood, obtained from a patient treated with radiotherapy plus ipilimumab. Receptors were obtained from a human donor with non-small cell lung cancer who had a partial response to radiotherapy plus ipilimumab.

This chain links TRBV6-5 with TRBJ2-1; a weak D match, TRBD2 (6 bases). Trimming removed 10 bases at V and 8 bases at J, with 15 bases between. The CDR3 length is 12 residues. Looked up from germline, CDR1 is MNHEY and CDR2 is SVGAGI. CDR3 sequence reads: CATSTSTYEQFF. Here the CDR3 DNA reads TGTGCCACTTCTACTAGCACTTATGAGCAGTTCTTC.

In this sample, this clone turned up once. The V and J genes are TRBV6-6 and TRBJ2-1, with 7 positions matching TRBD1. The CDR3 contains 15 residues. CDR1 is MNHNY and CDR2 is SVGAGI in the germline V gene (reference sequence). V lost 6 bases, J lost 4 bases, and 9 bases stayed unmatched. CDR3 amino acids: CASSRGQLTYNEQFF. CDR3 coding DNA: TGTGCCAGCAGCCGGGGACAGCTTACTTACAATGAGCAGTTCTTC.

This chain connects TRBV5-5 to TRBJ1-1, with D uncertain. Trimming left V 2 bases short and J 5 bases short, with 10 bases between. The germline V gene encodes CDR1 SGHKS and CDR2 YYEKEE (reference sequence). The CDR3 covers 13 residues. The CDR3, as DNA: TGTGCCAGCAGCTTCAGACCGGGGACTGAAGCTTTCTTT. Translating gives CASSFRPGTEAFF.

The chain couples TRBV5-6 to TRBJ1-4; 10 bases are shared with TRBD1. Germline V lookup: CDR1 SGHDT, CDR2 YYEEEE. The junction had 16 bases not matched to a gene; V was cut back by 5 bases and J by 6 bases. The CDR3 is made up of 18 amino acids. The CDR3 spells CASSRIGTGVRGDEKLFF. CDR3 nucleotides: TGTGCCAGCAGTAGAATCGGGACAGGGGTTCGGGGTGATGAAAAACTGTTTTTT.

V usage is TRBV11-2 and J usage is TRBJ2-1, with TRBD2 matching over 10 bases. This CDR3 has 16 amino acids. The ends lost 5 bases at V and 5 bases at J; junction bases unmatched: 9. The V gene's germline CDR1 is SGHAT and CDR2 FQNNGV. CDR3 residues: CASSLGGTSADNEQFF. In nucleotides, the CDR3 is TGTGCCAGCAGCCTAGGGGGGACTAGCGCAGACAATGAGCAGTTCTTC.

CDR3: CASSLSGNGHEQYV. CDR3 bases: TGTGCCAGCAGTTTATCTGGGAATGGACACGAGCAGTACGTC. The V call is TRBV28, the J call TRBJ2-7; no definite D call. The CDR3 runs 14 residues. Per the germline V gene, CDR1 is MDHEN and CDR2 is SYDVKM. V lost 1 base, J lost 5 bases, and 12 bases lay in between.

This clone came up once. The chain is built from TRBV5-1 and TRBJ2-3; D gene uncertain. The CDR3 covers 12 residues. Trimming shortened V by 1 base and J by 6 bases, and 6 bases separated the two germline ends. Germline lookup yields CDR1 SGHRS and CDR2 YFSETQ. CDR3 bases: TGCGCCAGCAGCTTGCCCCGGGATACGCAGTATTTT. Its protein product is CASSLPRDTQYF.

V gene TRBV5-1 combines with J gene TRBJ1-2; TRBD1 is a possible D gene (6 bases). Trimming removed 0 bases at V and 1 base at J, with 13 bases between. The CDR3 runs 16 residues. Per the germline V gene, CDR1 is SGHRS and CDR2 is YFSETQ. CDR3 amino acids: CASSLARPGDNYGYTF. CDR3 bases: TGCGCCAGCAGCTTGGCCCGGCCAGGGGATAACTATGGCTACACCTTC.

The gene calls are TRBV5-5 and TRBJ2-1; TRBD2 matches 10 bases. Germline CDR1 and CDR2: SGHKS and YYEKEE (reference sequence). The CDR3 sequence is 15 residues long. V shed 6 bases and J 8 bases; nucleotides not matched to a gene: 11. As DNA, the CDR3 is TGTGCCAGCACCTTAGGACTAGCGGTTCCCGATGAGCAGTTCTTC. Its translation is CASTLGLAVPDEQFF.

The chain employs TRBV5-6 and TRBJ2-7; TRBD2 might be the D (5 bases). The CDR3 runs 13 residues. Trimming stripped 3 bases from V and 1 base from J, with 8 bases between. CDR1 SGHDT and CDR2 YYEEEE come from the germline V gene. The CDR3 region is CASSWWTSYEQYF. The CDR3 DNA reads TGTGCCAGCAGCTGGTGGACTTCCTACGAGCAGTACTTC.

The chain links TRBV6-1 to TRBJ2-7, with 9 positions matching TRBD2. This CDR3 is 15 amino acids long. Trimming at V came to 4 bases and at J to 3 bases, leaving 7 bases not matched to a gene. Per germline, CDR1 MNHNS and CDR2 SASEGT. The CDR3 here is CASSGYSGSGYEQYF. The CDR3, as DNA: TGTGCCAGCAGTGGATATAGCGGGAGTGGCTACGAGCAGTACTTC.

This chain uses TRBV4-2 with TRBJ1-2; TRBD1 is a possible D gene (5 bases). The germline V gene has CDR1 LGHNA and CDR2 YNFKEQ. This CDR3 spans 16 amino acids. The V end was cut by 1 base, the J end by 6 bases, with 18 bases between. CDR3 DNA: TGTGCCAGCAGCCAAGGGGGGGTCTCCGGCAAGAATGGCTACACCTTC. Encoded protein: CASSQGGVSGKNGYTF.

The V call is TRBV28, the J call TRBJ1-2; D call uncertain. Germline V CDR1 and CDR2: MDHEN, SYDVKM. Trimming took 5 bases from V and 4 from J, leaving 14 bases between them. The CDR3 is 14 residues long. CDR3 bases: TGTGCCAGCAGTCTTTTAGTAGGGAGCTATGGCTACACCTTC. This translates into CASSLLVGSYGYTF.

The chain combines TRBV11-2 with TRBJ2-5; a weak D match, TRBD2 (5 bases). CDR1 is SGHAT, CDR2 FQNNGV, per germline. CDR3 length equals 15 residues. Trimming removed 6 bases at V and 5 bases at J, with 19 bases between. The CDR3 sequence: CASRIGPGLSETQYF. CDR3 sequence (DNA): TGTGCCAGCAGGATCGGTCCGGGGTTGAGCGAGACCCAGTACTTC.

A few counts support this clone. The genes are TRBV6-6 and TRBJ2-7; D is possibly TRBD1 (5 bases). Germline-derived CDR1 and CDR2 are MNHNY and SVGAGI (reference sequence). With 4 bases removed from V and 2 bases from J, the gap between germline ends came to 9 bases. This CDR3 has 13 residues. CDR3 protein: CASSFSRAYEQYF. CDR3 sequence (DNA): TGTGCCAGCAGTTTCTCCAGGGCCTACGAGCAGTACTTC.

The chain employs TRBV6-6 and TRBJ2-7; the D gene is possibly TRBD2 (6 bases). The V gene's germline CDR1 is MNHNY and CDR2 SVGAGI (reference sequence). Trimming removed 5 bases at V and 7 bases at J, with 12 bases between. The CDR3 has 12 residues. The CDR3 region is CASSDLGGEQYF. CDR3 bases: TGTGCCAGCAGTGACTTGGGAGGTGAGCAGTACTTC.

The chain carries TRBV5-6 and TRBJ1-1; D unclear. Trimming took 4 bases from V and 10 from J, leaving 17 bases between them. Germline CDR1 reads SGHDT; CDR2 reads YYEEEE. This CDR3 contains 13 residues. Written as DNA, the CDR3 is TGTGCCAGCAGCCCCGGACTAACCGGAGGAGCTTTCTTT. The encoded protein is CASSPGLTGGAFF.

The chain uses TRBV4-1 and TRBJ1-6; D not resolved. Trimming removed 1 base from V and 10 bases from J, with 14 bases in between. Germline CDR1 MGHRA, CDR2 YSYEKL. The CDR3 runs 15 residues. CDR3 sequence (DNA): TGCGCCAGCAGCCAAGGGGTAGGTGGAGTATCACCCCTCCACTTT. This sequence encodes CASSQGVGGVSPLHF.

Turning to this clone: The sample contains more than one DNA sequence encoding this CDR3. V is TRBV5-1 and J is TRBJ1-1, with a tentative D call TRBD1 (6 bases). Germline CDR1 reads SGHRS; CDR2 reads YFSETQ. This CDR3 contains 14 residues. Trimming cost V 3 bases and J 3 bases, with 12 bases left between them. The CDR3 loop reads CASSSAGGYTEAFF. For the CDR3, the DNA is TGCGCCAGCAGCTCCGCGGGGGGCTACACTGAAGCTTTCTTT. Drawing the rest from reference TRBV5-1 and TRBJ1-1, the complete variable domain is KAGVTQTPRYLIKTRGQQVTLSCSPISGHRSVSWYQQTPGQGLQFLFEYFSETQRNKGNFPGRFSGRQFSNSRSEMNVSTLELGDSALYLCASSSAGGYTEAFFGQGTRLTVV.

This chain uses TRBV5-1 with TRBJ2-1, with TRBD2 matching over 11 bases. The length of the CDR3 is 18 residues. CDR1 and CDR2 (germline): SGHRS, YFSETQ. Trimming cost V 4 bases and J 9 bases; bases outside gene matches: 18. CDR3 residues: CASSRQQAVAGGGREQFF. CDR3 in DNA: TGCGCCAGCAGCCGGCAGCAAGCCGTAGCGGGAGGGGGACGTGAGCAGTTCTTC.

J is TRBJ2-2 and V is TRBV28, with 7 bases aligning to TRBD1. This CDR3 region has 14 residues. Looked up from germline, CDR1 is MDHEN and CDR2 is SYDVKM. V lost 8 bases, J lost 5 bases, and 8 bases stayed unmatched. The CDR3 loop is CASLRDRTTGELFF. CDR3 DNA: TGTGCCAGCCTGAGGGACAGAACAACCGGGGAGCTGTTTTTT.

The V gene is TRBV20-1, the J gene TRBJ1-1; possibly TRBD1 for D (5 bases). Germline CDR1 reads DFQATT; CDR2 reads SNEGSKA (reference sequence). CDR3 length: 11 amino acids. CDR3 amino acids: CRGGRNTEAFF. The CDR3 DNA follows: TGCAGGGGGGGGAGGAACACTGAAGCTTTCTTT.

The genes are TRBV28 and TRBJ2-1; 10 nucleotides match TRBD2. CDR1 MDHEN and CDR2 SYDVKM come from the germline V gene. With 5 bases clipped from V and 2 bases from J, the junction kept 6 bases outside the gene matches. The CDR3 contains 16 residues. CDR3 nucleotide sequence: TGTGCCAGCAGTACATTCAGCGGGAGGGCCTACAATGAGCAGTTCTTC. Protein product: CASSTFSGRAYNEQFF.

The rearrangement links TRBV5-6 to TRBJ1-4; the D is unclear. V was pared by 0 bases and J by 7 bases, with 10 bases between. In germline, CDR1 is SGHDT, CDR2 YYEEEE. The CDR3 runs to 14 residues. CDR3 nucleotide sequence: TGTGCCAGCAGCTTGGTCACTGGCGGTGAAAAACTGTTTTTT. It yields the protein CASSLVTGGEKLFF.

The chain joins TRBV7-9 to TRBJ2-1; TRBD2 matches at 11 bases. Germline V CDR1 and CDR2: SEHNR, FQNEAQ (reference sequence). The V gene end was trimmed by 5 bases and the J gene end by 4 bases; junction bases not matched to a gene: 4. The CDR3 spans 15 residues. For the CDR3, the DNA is TGTGCCAGCAGCACGGGACTAGCGGTGTACAATGAGCAGTTCTTC. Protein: CASSTGLAVYNEQFF.

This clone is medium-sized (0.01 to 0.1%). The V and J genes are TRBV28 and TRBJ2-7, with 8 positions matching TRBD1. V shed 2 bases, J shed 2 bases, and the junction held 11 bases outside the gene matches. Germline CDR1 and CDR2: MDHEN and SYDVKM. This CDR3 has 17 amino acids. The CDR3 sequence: CASSLRSIGQGTYEQYF. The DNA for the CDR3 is TGTGCCAGCAGTTTACGTTCTATAGGACAGGGTACCTACGAGCAGTACTTC.

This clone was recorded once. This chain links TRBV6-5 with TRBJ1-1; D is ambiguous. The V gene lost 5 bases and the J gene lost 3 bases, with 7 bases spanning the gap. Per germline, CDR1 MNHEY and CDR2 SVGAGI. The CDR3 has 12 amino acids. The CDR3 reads CASSVRDTEAFF. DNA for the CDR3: TGTGCCAGCAGTGTGAGGGACACTGAAGCTTTCTTT.

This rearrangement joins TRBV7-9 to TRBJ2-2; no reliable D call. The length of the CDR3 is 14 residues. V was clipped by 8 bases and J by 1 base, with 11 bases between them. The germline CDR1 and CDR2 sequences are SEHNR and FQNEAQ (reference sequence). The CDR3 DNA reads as TGTGCCAGCCCAGGCACCGTGAACACCGGGGAGCTGTTTTTT. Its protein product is CASPGTVNTGELFF.

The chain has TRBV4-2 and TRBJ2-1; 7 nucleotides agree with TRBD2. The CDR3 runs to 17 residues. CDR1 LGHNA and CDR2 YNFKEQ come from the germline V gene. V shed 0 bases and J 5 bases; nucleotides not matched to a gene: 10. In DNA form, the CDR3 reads TGTGCCAGCAGCCAAGATCTCTTTGGACTAGGTAACAATGAGCAGTTCTTC. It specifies CASSQDLFGLGNNEQFF.

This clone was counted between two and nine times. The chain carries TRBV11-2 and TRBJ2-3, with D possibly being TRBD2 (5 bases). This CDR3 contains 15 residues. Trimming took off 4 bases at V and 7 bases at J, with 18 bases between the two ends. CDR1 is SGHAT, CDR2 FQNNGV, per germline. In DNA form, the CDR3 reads TGTGCCAGCAGCTATTACGGGGTCGGGCGGAATACGCAGTATTTT. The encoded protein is CASSYYGVGRNTQYF.